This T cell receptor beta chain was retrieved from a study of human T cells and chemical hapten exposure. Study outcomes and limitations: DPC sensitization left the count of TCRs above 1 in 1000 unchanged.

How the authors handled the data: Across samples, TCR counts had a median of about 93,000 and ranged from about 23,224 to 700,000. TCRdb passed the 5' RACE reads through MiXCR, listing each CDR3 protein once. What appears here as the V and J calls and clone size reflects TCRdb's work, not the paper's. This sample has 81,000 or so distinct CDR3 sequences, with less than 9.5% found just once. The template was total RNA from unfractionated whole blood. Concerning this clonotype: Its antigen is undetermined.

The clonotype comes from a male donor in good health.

The CDR3 here is CASSQDKTGTSDSFANTGELFF. CDR3 nucleotides: TGTGCCAGCAGCCAAGATAAGACCGGGACTAGCGATTCCTTCGCGAACACCGGGGAGCTGTTTTTT. This rearrangement joins TRBV14 to TRBJ2-2; 10 positions agree with TRBD2. Germline CDR1 SGHDN, CDR2 FVKESK. Unmatched junction bases numbered 16, after V lost 0 bases and J lost 0 bases. This CDR3 contains 22 residues.